This T cell receptor (beta chain) was found in a study of blood T cell repertoires in COVID-19. About the study: T cells, B-cell-depleted T cells, or PBMCs supplied cDNA or gDNA.

The table lists this clone with a few counts. Original processing methods: Nucleated cell number was recorded as an estimate derived from reference gene primer amplification. The table came from immunoSEQ multiplex PCR; TCRdb's copy has only in-frame clones and leaves some out. The V and J calls and clone size were taken over from that table, and D and trimming were inferred from the DNA. The sample consists of around 50,000 clones, 80% to 85% of them appearing once. Germline CDR1 MNHEY, CDR2 SVGEGT. Trimming stripped 2 bases from V and 5 bases from J, with 9 bases between. The CDR3 consists of 14 residues.

The source of this sequence is a man in his 70s with acute or convalescent COVID-19. Sequences were obtained from peripheral blood. This rearrangement joins TRBV6-2 or TRBV6-3 to TRBJ2-2; D ambiguous. The CDR3 DNA sequence: TGTGCCAGCAGTTACCCCCAGGTGACCGGGGAGCTGTTTTTT. Amino acids: CASSYPQVTGELFF.